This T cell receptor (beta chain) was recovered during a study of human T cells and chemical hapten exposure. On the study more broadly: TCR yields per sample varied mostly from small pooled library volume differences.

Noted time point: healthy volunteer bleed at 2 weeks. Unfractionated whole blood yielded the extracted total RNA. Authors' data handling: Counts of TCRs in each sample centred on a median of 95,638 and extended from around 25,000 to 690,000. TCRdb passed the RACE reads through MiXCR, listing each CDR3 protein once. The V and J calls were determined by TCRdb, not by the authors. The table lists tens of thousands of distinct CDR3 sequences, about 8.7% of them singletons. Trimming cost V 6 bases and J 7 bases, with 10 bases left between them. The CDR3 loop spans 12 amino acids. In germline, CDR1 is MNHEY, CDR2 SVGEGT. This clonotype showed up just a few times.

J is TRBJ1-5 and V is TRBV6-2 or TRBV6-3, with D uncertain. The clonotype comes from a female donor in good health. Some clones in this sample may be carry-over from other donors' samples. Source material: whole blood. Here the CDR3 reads CASRSMGQPQHF. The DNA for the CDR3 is TGTGCCAGCAGATCCATGGGGCAGCCCCAGCATTTT.